The rows below give T cell receptor beta chains drawn from one sample of a study of cytomegalovirus exposure and HLA in healthy donors. Only in-frame clones appear in the TCRdb table, and some are missing; sequencing was by immunoSEQ multiplex PCR. The table has roughly 120,000 clones, roughly two thirds seen once. What was sequenced was PBMCs. The source is a man between 25 and 39 years old in good health and CMV-seropositive. Both conserved end residues are part of each CDR3. D genes are given only for firm matches. Not all rows give a size; the values are once, few, many and, for expanded clones, a class.

d_call | j_call | cdr3_length | v_call | clone_size | cdr3_aa | cdr3_nt
. | TRBJ1-1 | 14 | TRBV6-5 | . | CASIRVGAQTEAFF | TGTGCCAGCATCCGGGTGGGGGCGCAGACTGAAGCTTTCTTT
TRBD1 | TRBJ1-6 | 16 | TRBV6-5 | few | CASSYSGGARWSPLHF | TGTGCCAGCAGTTACTCAGGGGGCGCAAGGTGGTCACCCCTCCACTTT
. | TRBJ2-7 | 18 | TRBV6-1 | . | CASSEFWGGDHRGTTEYF | TGTGCCAGCAGTGAATTCTGGGGGGGCGATCACAGAGGGACCACGGAGTACTTC
. | TRBJ2-1 | 15 | TRBV5-6 | . | CASSLWISGYNEQFF | TGTGCCAGCAGCTTGTGGATTAGCGGTTACAATGAGCAGTTCTTC
TRBD2 | TRBJ2-1 | 13 | TRBV27 | . | CASRTASGGRQFF | TGTGCCAGCAGGACAGCTAGCGGGGGCCGGCAGTTCTTC
TRBD2 | TRBJ2-1 | 18 | TRBV27 | few | CASYRLAGGSVSINEQFF | TGTGCCAGCTACCGACTAGCGGGAGGTTCGGTCTCGATAAATGAGCAGTTCTTC
. | TRBJ2-1 | 12 | TRBV11-1 | . | CASSLVSDEQFF | TGTGCCAGCAGCTTAGTTTCGGATGAGCAGTTCTTC
. | TRBJ2-1 | 14 | TRBV30 | . | CAWSVGGRINEQFF | TGTGCCTGGAGTGTAGGGGGACGGATCAATGAGCAGTTCTTC
TRBD1 | TRBJ2-5 | 13 | TRBV18 | . | CASSRGDSLTQYF | TGTGCCAGCTCAAGAGGGGACAGTTTGACCCAGTACTTC
. | TRBJ2-2 | 19 | TRBV1 | . | CTSSQLSSTSGTYTGELFF | TGCACCAGCAGCCAATTGAGCAGCACTAGCGGGACTTACACCGGGGAGCTGTTTTTT
TRBD2 | TRBJ2-1 | 18 | TRBV13 | few | CASSLVGLAGGPHNEQFF | TGTGCCAGCAGCTTAGTTGGTCTAGCGGGAGGGCCCCACAATGAGCAGTTCTTC
TRBD2 | TRBJ2-1 | 16 | TRBV4-2 | . | CASSLPALAGGNEQFF | TGTGCCAGCAGCCTCCCTGCGCTAGCGGGAGGCAATGAGCAGTTCTTC
. | TRBJ1-3 | 12 | TRBV6-5 | few | CASHGGGNTIYF | TGTGCCAGCCACGGGGGGGGAAACACCATATATTTT
. | TRBJ1-2 | 15 | TRBV28 | . | CASNLLGGGGYGYTF | TGTGCCAGCAATTTGTTGGGGGGAGGGGGGTATGGCTACACCTTC
. | TRBJ2-4 | 15 | TRBV14 | . | CASSQDSGVRNIQYF | TGTGCCAGCAGCCAAGATTCCGGGGTGAGAAACATTCAGTACTTC
TRBD2 | TRBJ2-1 | 15 | TRBV9 | once | CASTLGTSGYNEQFF | TGTGCCAGCACCCTAGGGACTAGCGGTTACAATGAGCAGTTCTTC
TRBD2 | TRBJ2-7 | 15 | TRBV29-1 | . | CSITHASGTSYEQYF | TGCAGCATCACGCACGCTAGCGGGACCTCCTACGAGCAGTACTTC
TRBD1 | TRBJ2-6 | 16 | TRBV18 | . | CASSPSDRAGANVLTF | TGTGCCAGCTCACCCTCGGACAGGGCTGGGGCCAACGTCCTGACTTTC
. | TRBJ2-7 | 14 | TRBV7-2 | . | CASSIAGLTYEQYF | TGTGCCAGCAGCATTGCGGGACTTACTTACGAGCAGTACTTC
. | TRBJ2-2 | 13 | TRBV11-2 | . | CASSPGFPGELFF | TGTGCCAGCAGCCCAGGGTTCCCCGGGGAGCTGTTTTTT
. | TRBJ1-2 | 14 | TRBV7-9 | . | CASSSRQDPLIRIF | TGTGCCAGCAGCTCTCGACAGGATCCCTTGATTCGGATCTTC
. | TRBJ1-3 | 18 | TRBV5-3 | . | CARSLIPPRLSSGNTIYF | TGTGCCAGAAGCTTGATTCCCCCTAGGTTGAGCTCTGGAAACACCATATATTTT
TRBD1 | TRBJ1-4 | 15 | TRBV7-8 | . | CASSSDRVMNEKLFF | TGTGCCAGCAGCTCCGACAGGGTGATGAATGAAAAACTGTTTTTT
. | TRBJ1-1 | 15 | TRBV28 | . | CASSSHGGGNTEAFF | TGTGCCAGCAGTTCCCATGGTGGCGGGAACACTGAAGCTTTCTTT
. | TRBJ2-5 | 15 | TRBV6-4 | . | CASIGMRLRQETQYF | TGTGCCAGCATAGGTATGAGACTCCGCCAAGAGACCCAGTACTTC
TRBD2 | TRBJ2-3 | 15 | TRBV6-5 | . | CASSTREGGRNTQYF | TGTGCCAGCAGTACCAGGGAGGGCGGAAGAAATACGCAGTATTTT
. | TRBJ1-3 | 14 | TRBV7-9 | . | CASSSLGQTDTIYF | TGTGCCAGCAGCTCCTTGGGGCAGACGGACACCATATATTTT
TRBD1 | TRBJ2-7 | 14 | TRBV27 | few | CASSQQGAPHEQYF | TGTGCCAGCAGTCAACAGGGGGCACCCCACGAGCAGTACTTC
TRBD2 | TRBJ2-1 | 16 | TRBV10-3 | . | CAISESPGLAENEQFF | TGTGCCATCAGTGAGTCCCCGGGACTAGCGGAAAATGAGCAGTTCTTC
TRBD1 | TRBJ2-5 | 15 | TRBV11-1 | . | CASSTGTGEMETQYF | TGTGCCAGCAGCACAGGGACAGGGGAAATGGAGACCCAGTACTTC
. | TRBJ2-7 | 14 | TRBV18 | few | CASSPPSLLHEQYF | TGTGCCAGCTCACCACCTAGCCTTCTCCACGAGCAGTACTTC
TRBD2 | TRBJ2-7 | 16 | TRBV2 | . | CASSQAPTGRSYEQYF | TGTGCCAGCAGTCAAGCCCCGACCGGGAGGTCGTACGAGCAGTACTTC
. | TRBJ1-2 | 11 | TRBV20-1 | once | CSASSWGGYTF | TGCAGTGCTAGTTCTTGGGGCGGCTACACCTTC
. | TRBJ2-3 | 15 | TRBV6-1 | . | CASSEALRRLDTQYF | TGTGCCAGCAGTGAAGCGCTTCGGCGGCTAGATACGCAGTATTTT
. | TRBJ1-4 | 11 | TRBV20-1 | . | CSASERSKRFF | TGCAGTGCTAGCGAGAGAAGTAAACGTTTTTTT
. | TRBJ1-2 | 13 | TRBV28 | . | CASSPRLDYGYTF | TGTGCCAGCAGCCCCCGACTTGACTATGGCTACACCTTC
TRBD1 | TRBJ2-7 | 15 | TRBV30 | . | CAWSGPGTGGYEQYF | TGTGCCTGGAGTGGCCCCGGGACAGGGGGCTACGAGCAGTACTTC
TRBD1 | TRBJ2-7 | 13 | TRBV27 | . | CASTGQNSYEQYF | TGTGCCAGCACGGGACAGAACTCCTACGAGCAGTACTTC
. | TRBJ1-2 | 12 | TRBV29-1 | . | CSADDIGYGYTF | TGCAGCGCCGACGACATTGGCTATGGCTACACCTTC
. | TRBJ2-6 | 16 | TRBV27 | . | CASSFLAGPGANVLTF | TGTGCCAGCAGTTTCCTCGCAGGGCCTGGGGCCAACGTCCTGACTTTC
TRBD2 | TRBJ2-1 | 13 | TRBV28 | few | CASRRLAGNEQFF | TGTGCCAGCAGAAGACTAGCGGGGAATGAGCAGTTCTTC